The subject of this entry is one TCR beta chain. The multiple sclerosis controls comprised treatment-naive patients whose relapsing-remitting disease was stable or active. The entry originates in a study of CD8 T cells in Susac syndrome. The CDR3 spans 17 residues. V lost 0 bases, J lost 0 bases, and 13 bases lay in between. Per germline, CDR1 SGHRS and CDR2 YFSETQ. Random hexamers primed reverse transcription of about 0.45 to 1 ug RNA. TCRdb reprocessed the immunoSEQ multiplex PCR reads via MiXCR and lists one record per CDR3 protein. The repertoire has some 170,000 distinct CDR3 sequences, roughly 94% of them found once; the top ten carry about 0.086%.

This sequence joins TRBV5-1 and TRBJ1-5; D not resolved. The sequenced sample was CD4+ T cells from PBMCs. The receptor comes from a human donor with multiple sclerosis. The CDR3 protein is CASSLVPGAYSNQPQHF. The CDR3 DNA reads as TGCGCCAGCAGCTTGGTCCCAGGAGCTTATAGCAATCAGCCCCAGCATTTT.